This paragraph covers one T cell receptor beta chain sequence. Assay: immunoSEQ multiplex PCR; the TCRdb copy retains only in-frame clones and omits some. The repertoire has some 9,200 clones, about three fifths of them found once; the top ten carry roughly 5.1%. The data were taken from a study of tumour-infiltrating T cells in Burkitt lymphoma. Study at large: Overall and progression-free survival were predicted by productive clonality.

Germline loops: CDR1 SEHNR, CDR2 FQNEAQ (reference sequence). Trimming took 1 base from V and 5 from J, leaving 20 bases between them. This CDR3 is 17 amino acids long. The chain couples TRBV7-9 to TRBJ2-5; D may be TRBD2 (6 bases). The clonotype was recovered from a human donor with diffuse large B-cell lymphoma. Sequenced: tumor tissue. The CDR3 reads CASSLELGTPLGETQYF. The CDR3 nucleotides read TGTGCCAGCAGCTTAGAGTTGGGGACTCCTCTCGGGGAGACCCAGTACTTC. Filled out from reference TRBV7-9 and TRBJ2-5, the complete variable domain reads DTGVSQNPRHKITKRGQNVTFRCDPISEHNRLYWYRQTLGQGPEFLTYFQNEAQLEKSRLLSDRFSAERPKGSFSTLEIQRTEQGDSAMYLCASSLELGTPLGETQYFGPGTRLLVL.